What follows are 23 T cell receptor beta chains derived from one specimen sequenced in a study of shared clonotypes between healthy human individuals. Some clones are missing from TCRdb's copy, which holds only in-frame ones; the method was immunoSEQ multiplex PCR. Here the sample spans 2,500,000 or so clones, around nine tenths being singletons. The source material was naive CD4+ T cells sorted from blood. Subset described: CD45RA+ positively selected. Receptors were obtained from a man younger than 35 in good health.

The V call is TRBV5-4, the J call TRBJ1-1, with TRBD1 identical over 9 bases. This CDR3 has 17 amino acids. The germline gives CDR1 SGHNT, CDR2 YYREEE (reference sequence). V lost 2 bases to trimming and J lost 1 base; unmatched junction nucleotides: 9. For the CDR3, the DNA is TGTGCCAGCAGCTTTCCCGGGACAGGGAGGGAGAACACTGAAGCTTTCTTT. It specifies CASSFPGTGRENTEAFF.

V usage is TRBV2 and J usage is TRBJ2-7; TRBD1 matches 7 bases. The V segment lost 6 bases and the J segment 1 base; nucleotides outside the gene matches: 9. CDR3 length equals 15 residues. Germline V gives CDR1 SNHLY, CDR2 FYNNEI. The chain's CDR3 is CASRERDSESYEQYF. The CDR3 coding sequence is TGTGCCAGCAGGGAGAGGGACAGCGAGTCCTACGAGCAGTACTTC.

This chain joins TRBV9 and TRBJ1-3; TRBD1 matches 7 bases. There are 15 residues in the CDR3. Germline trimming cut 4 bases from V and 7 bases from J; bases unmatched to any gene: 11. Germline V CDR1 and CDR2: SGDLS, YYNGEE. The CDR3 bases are TGTGCCAGCAGCCGAACCGACAGGGTGGGGAACACCATATATTTT. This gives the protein CASSRTDRVGNTIYF.

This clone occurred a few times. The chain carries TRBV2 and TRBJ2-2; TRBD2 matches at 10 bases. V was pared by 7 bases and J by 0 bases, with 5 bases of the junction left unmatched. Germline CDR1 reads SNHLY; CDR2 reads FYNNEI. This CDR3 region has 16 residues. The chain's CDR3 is CASMVAGGANTGELFF. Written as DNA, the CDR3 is TGTGCCAGCATGGTAGCGGGAGGCGCGAACACCGGGGAGCTGTTTTTT.

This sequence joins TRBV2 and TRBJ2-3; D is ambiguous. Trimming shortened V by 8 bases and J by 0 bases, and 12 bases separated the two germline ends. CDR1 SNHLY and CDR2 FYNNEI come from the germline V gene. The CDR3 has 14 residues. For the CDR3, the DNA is TGTGCCAGCCCACCAGGTGGAAGCACAGATACGCAGTATTTT. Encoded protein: CASPPGGSTDTQYF.

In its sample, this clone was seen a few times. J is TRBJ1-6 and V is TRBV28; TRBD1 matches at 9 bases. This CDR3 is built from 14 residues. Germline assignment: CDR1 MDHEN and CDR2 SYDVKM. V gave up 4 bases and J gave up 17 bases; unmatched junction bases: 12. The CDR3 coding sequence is TGTGCCAGCAGTTCCGGGACAGGGAAGCAGGGGATCCACTTT. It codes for CASSSGTGKQGIHF.

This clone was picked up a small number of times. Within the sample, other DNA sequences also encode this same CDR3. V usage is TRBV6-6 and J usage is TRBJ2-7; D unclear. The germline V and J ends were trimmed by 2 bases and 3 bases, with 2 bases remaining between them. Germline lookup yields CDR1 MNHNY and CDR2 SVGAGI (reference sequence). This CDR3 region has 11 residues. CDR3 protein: CASSYNYEQYF. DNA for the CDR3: TGTGCCAGCAGTTACAACTACGAGCAGTACTTC.

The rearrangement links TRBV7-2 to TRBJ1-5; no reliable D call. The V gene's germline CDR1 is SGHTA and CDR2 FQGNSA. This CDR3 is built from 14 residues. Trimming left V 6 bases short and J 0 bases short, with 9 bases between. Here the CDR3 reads CASRRGPSNQPQHF. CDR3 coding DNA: TGTGCCAGCAGACGAGGGCCTAGCAATCAGCCCCAGCATTTT.

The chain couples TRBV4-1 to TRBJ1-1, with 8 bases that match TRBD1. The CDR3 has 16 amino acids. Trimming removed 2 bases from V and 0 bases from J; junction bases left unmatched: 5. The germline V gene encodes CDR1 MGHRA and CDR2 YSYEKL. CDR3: CASSQLGQGLNTEAFF. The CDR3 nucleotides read TGCGCCAGCAGCCAATTAGGACAGGGATTGAACACTGAAGCTTTCTTT.

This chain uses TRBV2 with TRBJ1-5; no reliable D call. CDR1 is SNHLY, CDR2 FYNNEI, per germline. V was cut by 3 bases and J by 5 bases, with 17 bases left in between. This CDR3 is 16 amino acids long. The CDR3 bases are TGTGCCAGCAGTGACCTGTCGCTTAGGCAGGATCAGCCCCAGCATTTT. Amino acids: CASSDLSLRQDQPQHF.

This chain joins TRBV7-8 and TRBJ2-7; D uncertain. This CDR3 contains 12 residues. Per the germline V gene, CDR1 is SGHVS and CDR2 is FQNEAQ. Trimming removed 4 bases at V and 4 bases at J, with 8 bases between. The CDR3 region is CASSSFRYEQYF. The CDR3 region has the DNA TGTGCCAGCAGCTCCTTTAGATACGAGCAGTACTTC.

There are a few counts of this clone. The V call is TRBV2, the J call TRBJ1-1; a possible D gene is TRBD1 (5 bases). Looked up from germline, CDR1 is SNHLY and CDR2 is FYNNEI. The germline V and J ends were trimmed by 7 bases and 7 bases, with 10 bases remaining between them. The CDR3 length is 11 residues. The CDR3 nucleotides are TGTGCCAGCACCACGAGGGGTGAAGCTTTCTTT. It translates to CASTTRGEAFF.

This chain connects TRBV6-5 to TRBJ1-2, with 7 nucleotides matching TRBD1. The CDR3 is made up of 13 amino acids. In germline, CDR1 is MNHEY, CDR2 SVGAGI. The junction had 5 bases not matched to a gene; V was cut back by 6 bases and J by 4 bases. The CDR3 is CASSPDRVYGYTF. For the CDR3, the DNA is TGTGCCAGCAGCCCCGACAGGGTCTATGGCTACACCTTC.

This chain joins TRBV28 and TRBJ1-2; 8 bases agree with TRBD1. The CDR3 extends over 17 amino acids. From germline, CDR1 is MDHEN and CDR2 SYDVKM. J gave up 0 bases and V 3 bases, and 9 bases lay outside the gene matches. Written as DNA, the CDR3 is TGTGCCAGCAGTTTTGGGGACAGGATAACTACTAACTATGGCTACACCTTC. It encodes CASSFGDRITTNYGYTF.

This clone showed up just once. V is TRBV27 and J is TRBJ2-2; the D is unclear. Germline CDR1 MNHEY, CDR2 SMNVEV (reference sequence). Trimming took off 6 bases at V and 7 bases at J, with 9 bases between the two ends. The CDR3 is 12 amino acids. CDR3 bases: TGTGCCAGCAGAGTCGGGCGCGGGGAGCTGTTTTTT. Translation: CASRVGRGELFF.

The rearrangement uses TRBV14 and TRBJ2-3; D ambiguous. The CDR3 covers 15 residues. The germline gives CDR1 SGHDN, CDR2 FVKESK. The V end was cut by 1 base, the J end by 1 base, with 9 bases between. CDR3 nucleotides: TGTGCCAGCAGCCAAGGGGGATTGGGCACAGATACGCAGTATTTT. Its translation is CASSQGGLGTDTQYF.

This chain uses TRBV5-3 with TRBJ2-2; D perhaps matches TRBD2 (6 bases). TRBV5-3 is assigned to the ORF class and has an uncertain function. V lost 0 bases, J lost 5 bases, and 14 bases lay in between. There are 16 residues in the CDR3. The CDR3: CARSLDLEGVTGELFF. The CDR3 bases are TGTGCCAGAAGCTTGGACTTGGAGGGAGTAACCGGGGAGCTGTTTTTT.

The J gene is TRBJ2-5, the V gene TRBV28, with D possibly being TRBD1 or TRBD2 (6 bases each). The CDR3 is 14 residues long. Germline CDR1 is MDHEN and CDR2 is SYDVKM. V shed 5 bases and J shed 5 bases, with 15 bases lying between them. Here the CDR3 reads CASSAGGMGETQYF. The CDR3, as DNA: TGTGCCAGCAGTGCCGGGGGCATGGGGGAGACCCAGTACTTC.

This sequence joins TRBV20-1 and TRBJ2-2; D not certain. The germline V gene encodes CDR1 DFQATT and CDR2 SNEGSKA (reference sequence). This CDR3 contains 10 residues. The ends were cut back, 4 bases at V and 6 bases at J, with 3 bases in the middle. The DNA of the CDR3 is TGCAGTGCTAAGGCCGGGGAGCTGTTTTTT. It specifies CSAKAGELFF.

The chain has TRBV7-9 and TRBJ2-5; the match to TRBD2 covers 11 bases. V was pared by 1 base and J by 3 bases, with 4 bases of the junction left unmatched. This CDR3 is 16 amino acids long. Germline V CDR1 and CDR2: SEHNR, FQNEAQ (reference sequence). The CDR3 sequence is CASSLEGGLAEETQYF. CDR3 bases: TGTGCCAGCAGCTTAGAAGGGGGACTAGCGGAAGAGACCCAGTACTTC.

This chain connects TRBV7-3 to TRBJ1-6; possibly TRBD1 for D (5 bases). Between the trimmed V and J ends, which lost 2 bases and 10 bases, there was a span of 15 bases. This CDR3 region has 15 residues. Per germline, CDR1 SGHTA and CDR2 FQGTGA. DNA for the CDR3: TGTGCCAGCAGCTTAGCACCGGTAGCAGGGTCACCCCTCCACTTT. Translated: CASSLAPVAGSPLHF.

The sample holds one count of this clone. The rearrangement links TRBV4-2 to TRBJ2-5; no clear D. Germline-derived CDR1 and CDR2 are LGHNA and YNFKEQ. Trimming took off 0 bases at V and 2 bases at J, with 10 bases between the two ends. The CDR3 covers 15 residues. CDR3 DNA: TGTGCCAGCAGCCAAGATAGTGGCCGTCAAGAGACCCAGTACTTC. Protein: CASSQDSGRQETQYF.

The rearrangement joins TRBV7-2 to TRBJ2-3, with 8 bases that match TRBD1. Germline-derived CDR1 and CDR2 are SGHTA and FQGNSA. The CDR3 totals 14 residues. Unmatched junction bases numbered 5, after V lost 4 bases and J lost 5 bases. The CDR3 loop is CASSSGGTGDTQYF. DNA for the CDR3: TGTGCCAGCAGCTCAGGGGGCACCGGAGATACGCAGTATTTT.